This T cell receptor beta chain was obtained from a study of cytomegalovirus exposure and HLA in healthy donors. Points from the study as a whole: Subsequent analysis found a tendency for first-cohort TCR clusters to co-occur within the 110 or so validation repertoires.

In the case of this clone: Its antigen is not known.

The CDR3 totals 14 residues. The J segment lost 6 bases and the V segment lost 3 bases, leaving 7 bases of the junction unmatched. CDR1 and CDR2 from the germline V gene are ENHRY and SYGVKD. Repertoires were generated with immunoSEQ multiplex PCR, while TCRdb's copy carries only in-frame clones and drops some. The sample contains 110,000 to 150,000 clones, nearly 90% of which appear only once. The sequenced sample was PBMCs. The rearrangement uses TRBV10-3 and TRBJ2-7; 8 nucleotides agree with TRBD1. The source is a young woman in good health and CMV-seropositive. CDR3 nucleotide sequence: TGTGCCATCAGTGAACAGGACAGGGCGGCCGAGCAGTACTTC. It translates to CAISEQDRAAEQYF.